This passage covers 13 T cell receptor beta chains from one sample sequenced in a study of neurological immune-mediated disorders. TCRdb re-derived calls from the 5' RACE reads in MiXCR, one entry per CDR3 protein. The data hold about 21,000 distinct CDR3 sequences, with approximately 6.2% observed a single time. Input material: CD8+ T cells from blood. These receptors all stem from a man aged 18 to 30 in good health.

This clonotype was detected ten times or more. The CDR3 loop reads CSARSELVAGLSYNEQFF. CDR3 in DNA: TGCAGTGCTAGATCCGAGTTGGTGGCAGGCCTCTCCTACAATGAGCAGTTCTTC. This chain links TRBV20-1 with TRBJ2-1, with D unclear. Trimming stripped 2 bases from V and 0 bases from J, with 20 bases between. The length of the CDR3 is 18 residues. The germline V gene encodes CDR1 DFQATT and CDR2 SNEGSKA (reference sequence).

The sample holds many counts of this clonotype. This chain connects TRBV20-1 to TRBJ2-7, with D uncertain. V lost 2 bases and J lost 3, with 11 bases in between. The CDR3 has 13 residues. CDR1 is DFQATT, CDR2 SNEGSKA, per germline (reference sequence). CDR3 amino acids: CSARQELLYEQYF. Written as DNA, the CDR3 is TGCAGTGCTAGACAGGAGCTCCTCTACGAGCAGTACTTC.

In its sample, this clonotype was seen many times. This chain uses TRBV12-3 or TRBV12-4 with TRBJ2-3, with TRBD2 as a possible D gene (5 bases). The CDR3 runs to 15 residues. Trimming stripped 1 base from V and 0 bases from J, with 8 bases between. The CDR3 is CASSLGGGSTDTQYF. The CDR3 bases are TGTGCCAGCAGTTTAGGAGGCGGGAGCACAGATACGCAGTATTTT.

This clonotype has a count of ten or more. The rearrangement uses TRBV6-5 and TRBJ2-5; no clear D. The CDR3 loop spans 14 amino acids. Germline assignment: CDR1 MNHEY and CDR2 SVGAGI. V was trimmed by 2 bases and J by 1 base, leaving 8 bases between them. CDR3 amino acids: CASSYVASQETQYF. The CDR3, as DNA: TGTGCCAGCAGTTACGTAGCTAGCCAAGAGACCCAGTACTTC.

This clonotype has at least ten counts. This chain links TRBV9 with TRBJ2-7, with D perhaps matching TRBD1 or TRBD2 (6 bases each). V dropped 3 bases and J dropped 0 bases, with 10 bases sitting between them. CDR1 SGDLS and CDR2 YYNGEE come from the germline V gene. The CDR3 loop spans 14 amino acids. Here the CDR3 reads CASSGGDNSYEQYF. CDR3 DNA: TGTGCCAGCAGCGGGGGGGACAACTCCTACGAGCAGTACTTC.

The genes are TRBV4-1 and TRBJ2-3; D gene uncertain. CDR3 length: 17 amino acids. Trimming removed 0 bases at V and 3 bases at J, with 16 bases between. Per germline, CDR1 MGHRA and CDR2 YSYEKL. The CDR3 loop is CASSQDNPRLPTDTQYF. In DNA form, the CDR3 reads TGCGCCAGCAGCCAAGATAACCCCCGGCTACCTACAGATACGCAGTATTTT.

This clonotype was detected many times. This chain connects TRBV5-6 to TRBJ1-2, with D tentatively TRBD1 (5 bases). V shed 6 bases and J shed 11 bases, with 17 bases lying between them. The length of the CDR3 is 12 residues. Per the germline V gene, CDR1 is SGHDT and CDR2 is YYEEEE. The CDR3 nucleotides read TGTGCCAGCACCCCGATGGGGGGAAATTACACCTTC. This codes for CASTPMGGNYTF.

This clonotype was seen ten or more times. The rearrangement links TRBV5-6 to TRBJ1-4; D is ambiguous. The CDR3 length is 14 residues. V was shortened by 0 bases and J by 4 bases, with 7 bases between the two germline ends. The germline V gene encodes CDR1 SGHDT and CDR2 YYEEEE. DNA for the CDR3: TGTGCCAGCAGCTTGGATCCCGGTAATGAAAAACTGTTTTTT. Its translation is CASSLDPGNEKLFF. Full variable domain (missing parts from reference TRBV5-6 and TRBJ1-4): DAGVTQSPTHLIKTRGQQVTLRCSPKSGHDTVSWYQQALGQGPQFIFQYYEEEERQRGNFPDRFSGHQFPNYSSELNVNALLLGDSALYLCASSLDPGNEKLFFGSGTQLSVL.

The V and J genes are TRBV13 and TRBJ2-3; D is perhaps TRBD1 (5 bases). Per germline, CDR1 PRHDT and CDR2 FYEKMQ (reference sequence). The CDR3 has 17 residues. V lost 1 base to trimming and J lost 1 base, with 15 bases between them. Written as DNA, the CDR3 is TGTGCCAGCAGCTTAGCTAATACAGGTGGGGGCACAGATACGCAGTATTTT. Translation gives CASSLANTGGGTDTQYF.

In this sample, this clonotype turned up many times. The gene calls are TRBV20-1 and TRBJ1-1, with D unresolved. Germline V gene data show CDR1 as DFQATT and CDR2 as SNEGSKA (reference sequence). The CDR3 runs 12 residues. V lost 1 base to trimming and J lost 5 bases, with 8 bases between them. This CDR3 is CSARGVDTEAFF. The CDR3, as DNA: TGCAGTGCTAGAGGGGTGGATACTGAAGCTTTCTTT.

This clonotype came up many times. The CDR3 loop is CSARGADRAQYYEQYF. CDR3 in DNA: TGCAGTGCTAGAGGAGCCGACAGAGCGCAATACTACGAGCAGTACTTC. The chain combines TRBV20-1 with TRBJ2-7, with a possible D match to TRBD1 (5 bases). The CDR3 length is 16 residues. The V gene lost 1 base and the J gene lost 3 bases, with 19 bases spanning the gap. Germline V gives CDR1 DFQATT, CDR2 SNEGSKA (reference sequence).

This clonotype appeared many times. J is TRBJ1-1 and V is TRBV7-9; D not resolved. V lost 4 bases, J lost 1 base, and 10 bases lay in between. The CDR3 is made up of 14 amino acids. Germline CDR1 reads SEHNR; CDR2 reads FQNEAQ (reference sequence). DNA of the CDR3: TGTGCCAGCAGCTCCTGGCAATCGAACACTGAAGCTTTCTTT. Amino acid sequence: CASSSWQSNTEAFF.

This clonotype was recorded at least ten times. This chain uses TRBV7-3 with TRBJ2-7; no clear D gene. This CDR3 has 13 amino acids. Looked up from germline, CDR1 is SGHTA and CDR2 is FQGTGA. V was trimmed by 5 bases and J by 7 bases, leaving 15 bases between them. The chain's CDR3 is CASSLGPSWEQYF. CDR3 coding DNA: TGTGCCAGCAGCCTCGGACCCTCGTGGGAGCAGTACTTC. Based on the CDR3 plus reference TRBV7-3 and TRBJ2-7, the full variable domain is GAGVSQTPSNKVTEKGKYVELRCDPISGHTALYWYRQSLGQGPEFLIYFQGTGAADDSGLPNDRFFAVRPEGSVSTLKIQRTERGDSAVYLCASSLGPSWEQYFGPGTRLTVT.